This TCR beta chain derives from a study of blood T cell repertoires in COVID-19. About the study: Both acute and convalescent COVID-19 samples were obtained from the United States, Italy and Spain. PBMCs, B-cell-depleted T cells, or T cells provided the cDNA or gDNA that made up the material.

Trimming cost V 7 bases and J 5 bases, with 14 bases left between them. This CDR3 comprises 13 residues. From germline, CDR1 is SNHLY and CDR2 FYNNEI. Methods used by the authors: How many nucleated cells were present was estimated from reference gene primer amplification. Using immunoSEQ multiplex PCR, the repertoire was profiled, and TCRdb retains in-frame clones only, with some absent. D and trimming come from the DNA, and the V and J calls and clone size come from that table. The sample comprises about 180,000 clones, 80% to 90% of which are singletons, and 2.5% to 3.5% rests with the top ten. The sample comprised peripheral blood. The receptor was isolated from a man between 60 and 75 years old with acute or convalescent COVID-19. J is TRBJ2-5 and V is TRBV2; D is perhaps TRBD2 (6 bases). CDR3 nucleotides: TGTGCCAGCATGCGGGGAGAGTGGGAGACCCAGTACTTC. It specifies CASMRGEWETQYF.